This is a list of T cell receptor beta chains from one sample in a study of cytomegalovirus exposure and HLA in healthy donors. Repertoires were generated with immunoSEQ multiplex PCR, while TCRdb's copy carries only in-frame clones and drops some. This sample yields fewer than 110,000 clones, of which 65% to 85% are seen a single time; about 9.4% belongs to the top ten. The sample taken for sequencing was PBMCs. The origin of the receptors is a man aged 45-60 years in good health and CMV-seronegative. The CDR3 runs from the conserved cysteine through the conserved F or W. The order of the fields is CDR3 length, J gene, V gene, D gene, clone size, CDR3 protein, CDR3 DNA. The D gene is left open where the match is weak. Size tells how often a clone was seen (once, few, many) or the class of an expanded clone, and some rows leave it out.

len: 15; j_gene: TRBJ1-4; v_gene: TRBV11-2; d_gene: -; abundance: -; CDR3aa: CASSFSETEEEKLFF; CDR3nt: TGTGCCAGCAGCTTTTCGGAAACCGAGGAGGAAAAACTGTTTTTT
len: 15; j_gene: TRBJ2-7; v_gene: TRBV5-5; d_gene: -; abundance: -; CDR3aa: CASSSGTLRGYEQYF; CDR3nt: TGTGCCAGCAGCTCTGGGACATTGAGGGGCTACGAGCAGTACTTC
len: 13; j_gene: TRBJ1-4; v_gene: TRBV30; d_gene: -; abundance: -; CDR3aa: CAWSGQGNEKLFF; CDR3nt: TGTGCCTGGAGCGGGCAGGGTAATGAAAAACTGTTTTTT
len: 16; j_gene: TRBJ2-3; v_gene: TRBV2; d_gene: TRBD2; abundance: once; CDR3aa: CASSEAASGDTDTQYF; CDR3nt: TGTGCCAGCAGTGAAGCGGCTAGCGGGGACACAGATACGCAGTATTTT
len: 14; j_gene: TRBJ2-7; v_gene: TRBV28; d_gene: TRBD1; abundance: -; CDR3aa: CASSSGDRAYEQYF; CDR3nt: TGTGCCAGCAGTTCAGGAGACAGGGCGTACGAGCAGTACTTC
len: 18; j_gene: TRBJ2-7; v_gene: TRBV27; d_gene: TRBD2; abundance: -; CDR3aa: CARGLGLAGPEAPYEQYF; CDR3nt: TGTGCCAGAGGCTTGGGACTAGCGGGACCTGAGGCCCCCTACGAGCAGTACTTC
len: 18; j_gene: TRBJ2-5; v_gene: TRBV14; d_gene: -; abundance: -; CDR3aa: CASSQGVRPGSGKETQYF; CDR3nt: TGTGCCAGCAGCCAAGGGGTCAGGCCCGGCTCCGGCAAAGAGACCCAGTACTTC
len: 13; j_gene: TRBJ2-1; v_gene: TRBV28; d_gene: -; abundance: -; CDR3aa: CASRDSGSNEQFF; CDR3nt: TGTGCCAGCCGGGACTCGGGGTCAAATGAGCAGTTCTTC
len: 12; j_gene: TRBJ2-7; v_gene: TRBV28; d_gene: TRBD1; abundance: -; CDR3aa: CASSLDRDEQYF; CDR3nt: TGTGCCAGCAGTTTGGACAGGGACGAGCAGTACTTC
len: 14; j_gene: TRBJ2-1; v_gene: TRBV6-5; d_gene: -; abundance: -; CDR3aa: CASQNTGVSNEQFF; CDR3nt: TGTGCCAGCCAAAATACGGGAGTTAGCAATGAGCAGTTCTTC
len: 15; j_gene: TRBJ1-4; v_gene: TRBV19; d_gene: -; abundance: -; CDR3aa: CASTSWAATNEKLFF; CDR3nt: TGTGCCAGTACCTCATGGGCCGCAACTAATGAAAAACTGTTTTTT
len: 14; j_gene: TRBJ1-5; v_gene: TRBV28; d_gene: -; abundance: -; CDR3aa: CASSSQGVNQPQHF; CDR3nt: TGTGCCAGCAGTTCCCAAGGGGTCAATCAGCCCCAGCATTTT
len: 14; j_gene: TRBJ1-2; v_gene: TRBV7-8; d_gene: TRBD1; abundance: -; CDR3aa: CASSPPRGLGGYTF; CDR3nt: TGTGCCAGCAGCCCACCCAGGGGGCTAGGGGGCTACACCTTC
len: 13; j_gene: TRBJ1-2; v_gene: TRBV28; d_gene: -; abundance: -; CDR3aa: CASSTDPNYGYTF; CDR3nt: TGTGCCAGCAGCACAGACCCAAACTATGGCTACACCTTC
len: 16; j_gene: TRBJ2-7; v_gene: TRBV29-1; d_gene: TRBD2; abundance: -; CDR3aa: CSVVPTGLAGVSVQYF; CDR3nt: TGCAGCGTTGTCCCGACGGGACTAGCGGGAGTGTCGGTGCAGTACTTC
len: 14; j_gene: TRBJ2-3; v_gene: TRBV6-5; d_gene: -; abundance: -; CDR3aa: CASSYSGGTDTQYF; CDR3nt: TGTGCCAGCAGTTACTCTGGAGGCACAGATACGCAGTATTTT
len: 15; j_gene: TRBJ1-5; v_gene: TRBV6-5; d_gene: TRBD1; abundance: few; CDR3aa: CASSFSGQANQPQHF; CDR3nt: TGTGCCAGCAGTTTTTCGGGACAGGCAAATCAGCCCCAGCATTTT
len: 15; j_gene: TRBJ1-1; v_gene: TRBV7-2; d_gene: TRBD1; abundance: -; CDR3aa: CASSVRTGRDTEAFF; CDR3nt: TGTGCCAGCAGCGTAAGGACAGGGAGGGACACTGAAGCTTTCTTT
len: 15; j_gene: TRBJ2-7; v_gene: TRBV7-8; d_gene: -; abundance: few; CDR3aa: CASSLAAGASYEQYF; CDR3nt: TGTGCCAGCAGCTTAGCGGCAGGGGCCTCCTACGAGCAGTACTTC
len: 20; j_gene: TRBJ2-3; v_gene: TRBV7-7; d_gene: TRBD1; abundance: once; CDR3aa: CASSFNPPGQGFSSTDTQYF; CDR3nt: TGTGCTAGCAGCTTCAATCCTCCGGGACAGGGATTCTCTAGCACAGATACGCAGTATTTT
len: 11; j_gene: TRBJ2-7; v_gene: TRBV7-9; d_gene: -; abundance: -; CDR3aa: CSSSQGGEQYF; CDR3nt: TGTTCCAGCAGCCAGGGGGGCGAGCAGTACTTC
len: 12; j_gene: TRBJ2-1; v_gene: TRBV6-1; d_gene: -; abundance: -; CDR3aa: CASRGLYNEQFF; CDR3nt: TGTGCCAGCAGGGGCCTTTACAATGAGCAGTTCTTC
len: 11; j_gene: TRBJ2-7; v_gene: TRBV5-1; d_gene: -; abundance: few; CDR3aa: CASSSEYEQYF; CDR3nt: TGCGCCAGCAGCTCAGAATACGAGCAGTACTTC
len: 15; j_gene: TRBJ1-2; v_gene: TRBV7-2; d_gene: -; abundance: few; CDR3aa: CASSSLTTDHYGYTF; CDR3nt: TGTGCCAGCAGCTCTCTAACTACGGATCACTATGGCTACACCTTC
len: 14; j_gene: TRBJ1-3; v_gene: TRBV28; d_gene: TRBD1; abundance: -; CDR3aa: CASRRQGTGNTIYF; CDR3nt: TGTGCCAGCAGACGACAGGGGACCGGAAACACCATATATTTT
len: 16; j_gene: TRBJ2-4; v_gene: TRBV29-1; d_gene: TRBD2; abundance: -; CDR3aa: CSVESPTSGRGGIQYF; CDR3nt: TGCAGCGTTGAGTCACCGACTAGCGGGAGGGGGGGCATTCAGTACTTC
len: 16; j_gene: TRBJ2-7; v_gene: TRBV10-2; d_gene: TRBD2; abundance: few; CDR3aa: CASGSVGLAGGNEQYF; CDR3nt: TGCGCCAGCGGGAGCGTCGGACTAGCGGGGGGAAACGAGCAGTACTTC
len: 16; j_gene: TRBJ2-3; v_gene: TRBV2; d_gene: TRBD1; abundance: once; CDR3aa: CASSLAGTGGSHTQYF; CDR3nt: TGTGCCAGCAGTCTCGCCGGGACAGGGGGCTCACATACGCAGTATTTT